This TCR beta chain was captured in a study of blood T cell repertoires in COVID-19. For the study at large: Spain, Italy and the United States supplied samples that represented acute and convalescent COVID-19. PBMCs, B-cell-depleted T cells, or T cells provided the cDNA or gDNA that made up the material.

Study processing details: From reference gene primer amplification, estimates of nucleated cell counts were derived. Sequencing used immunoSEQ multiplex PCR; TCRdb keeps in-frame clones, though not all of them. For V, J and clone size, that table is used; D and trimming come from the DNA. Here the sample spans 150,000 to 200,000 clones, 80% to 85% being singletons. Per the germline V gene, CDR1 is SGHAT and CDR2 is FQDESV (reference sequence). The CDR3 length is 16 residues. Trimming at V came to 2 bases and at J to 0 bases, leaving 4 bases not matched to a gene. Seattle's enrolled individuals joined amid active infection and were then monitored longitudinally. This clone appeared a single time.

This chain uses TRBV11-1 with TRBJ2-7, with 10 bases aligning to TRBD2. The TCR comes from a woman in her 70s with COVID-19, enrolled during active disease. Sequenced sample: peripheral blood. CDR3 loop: CASSLRTSGSSYEQYF. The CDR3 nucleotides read TGTGCCAGCAGCTTACGGACTAGCGGCTCCTCCTACGAGCAGTACTTC.